A selection of T cell receptor beta chains follows, all from one sample in a study of shared clonotypes between healthy human individuals. The protocol was immunoSEQ multiplex PCR, while the TCRdb copy is restricted to in-frame clones and leaves out a portion. The table shows 730,000 or so clones, with approximately 75% occurring only once. The sequencing input was memory CD4+ T cells sorted from blood. Receptors originate from a woman younger than 45 in good health. CDR3s include the opening cysteine and the closing phenylalanine or tryptophan. A D gene is named only where the DNA matches it firmly. Rows give clone size only sometimes, using once, few, many, or a class for an expanded clone.

d_call cdr3_length j_call v_call clone_size cdr3_aa cdr3_nt
NA 13 TRBJ1-1 TRBV6-6 NA CASRRHEGPEAFF TGTGCCAGTCGACGGCACGAAGGCCCTGAAGCTTTCTTT
TRBD2 18 TRBJ2-7 TRBV7-2 NA CASSHGLAGGRDSYEQYF TGTGCCAGCAGCCACGGACTAGCGGGAGGACGTGACTCCTACGAGCAGTACTTC
NA 16 TRBJ1-1 TRBV4-1 NA CASSHNLRRADTEAFF TGCGCCAGCAGCCATAACCTGAGGCGAGCGGACACTGAAGCTTTCTTT
TRBD1 15 TRBJ2-3 TRBV7-9 once CASSLSSQGADTQYF TGTGCCAGCAGCTTATCGAGCCAGGGGGCGGATACGCAGTATTTT
TRBD1 16 TRBJ1-5 TRBV11-2 NA CASSRLTGGAGQPQHF TGTGCCAGCAGCCGCCTTACAGGGGGCGCCGGTCAGCCCCAGCATTTT
NA 15 TRBJ1-5 TRBV28 NA CASRPGLNSNQPQHF TGTGCCAGCAGACCGGGACTCAATAGCAATCAGCCCCAGCATTTT
TRBD1 16 TRBJ1-4 TRBV6-6 NA CASSYRTGTGDEKLFF TGTGCCAGCAGTTACAGGACCGGGACAGGGGATGAAAAACTGTTTTTT
NA 16 TRBJ1-2 TRBV28 NA CASSPRSGGFSYGYTF TGTGCCAGCAGTCCCAGATCGGGGGGCTTCTCGTATGGCTACACCTTC
TRBD1 16 TRBJ1-1 TRBV5-8 once CASSFSRGTGLGGAFF TGTGCCAGCAGCTTCAGCCGTGGGACAGGGCTTGGAGGAGCTTTCTTT
TRBD1 14 TRBJ2-7 TRBV5-1 NA CASSSGTGGLEQYF TGCGCCAGCAGCTCCGGGACAGGGGGCCTCGAGCAGTACTTC
NA 12 TRBJ2-5 TRBV5-1 NA CASSLGEETQYF TGCGCCAGCAGCTTGGGGGAAGAGACCCAGTACTTC
NA 14 TRBJ2-7 TRBV6-4 few CASSAGLEAGVKYF TGTGCCAGCAGTGCTGGGTTGGAGGCAGGAGTCAAGTACTTC
NA 13 TRBJ2-7 TRBV6-1 NA CASSELNSYEQYF TGTGCCAGCAGTGAACTTAACAGCTACGAGCAGTACTTC
NA 13 TRBJ2-1 TRBV18 NA CASSPPSNNEQFF TGTGCCAGCTCACCACCCAGTAACAATGAGCAGTTCTTC
NA 13 TRBJ2-1 TRBV11-2 NA CASSLQSYNEQFF TGTGCCAGCAGCTTACAGTCCTACAATGAGCAGTTCTTC
NA 12 TRBJ1-1 TRBV29-1 few CSVEATNTEAFF TGCAGCGTTGAAGCCACGAACACTGAAGCTTTCTTT
NA 15 TRBJ2-1 TRBV27 NA CASSFGESSYNEQFF TGTGCCAGCAGTTTCGGGGAGAGCTCCTACAATGAGCAGTTCTTC
NA 14 TRBJ1-3 TRBV7-9 NA CASSLGGTGNTIYF TGTGCCAGCAGCTTAGGGGGTACAGGAAACACCATATATTTT
TRBD1 14 TRBJ2-7 TRBV6-1 NA CASSEGQGVGEQYF TGTGCCAGCAGTGAAGGGCAGGGGGTGGGCGAGCAGTACTTC
TRBD2 15 TRBJ2-7 TRBV5-1 NA CASSLGSSGTYEQYF TGCGCCAGCAGCTTGGGGTCTAGCGGAACCTACGAGCAGTACTTC
NA 15 TRBJ2-7 TRBV18 NA CASSLGVRGSGEQYF TGTGCCAGCTCACTCGGAGTTCGAGGTTCGGGCGAGCAGTACTTC
NA 14 TRBJ1-2 TRBV4-1 NA CASSQGTANYGYTF TGCGCCAGCAGCCAAGGGACAGCAAACTATGGCTACACCTTC
TRBD2 16 TRBJ2-5 TRBV7-2 NA CASSSGLGGRRETQYF TGTGCCAGCAGCTCGGGTTTGGGCGGGAGGCGAGAGACCCAGTACTTC
NA 13 TRBJ1-1 TRBV6-6 NA CASSRTERDEAFF TGTGCCAGCAGTAGGACTGAGCGGGATGAAGCTTTCTTT
NA 17 TRBJ2-2 TRBV5-6 NA CASSLIGYRENTGELFF TGTGCCAGCAGCTTAATCGGTTACAGGGAAAACACCGGGGAGCTGTTTTTT